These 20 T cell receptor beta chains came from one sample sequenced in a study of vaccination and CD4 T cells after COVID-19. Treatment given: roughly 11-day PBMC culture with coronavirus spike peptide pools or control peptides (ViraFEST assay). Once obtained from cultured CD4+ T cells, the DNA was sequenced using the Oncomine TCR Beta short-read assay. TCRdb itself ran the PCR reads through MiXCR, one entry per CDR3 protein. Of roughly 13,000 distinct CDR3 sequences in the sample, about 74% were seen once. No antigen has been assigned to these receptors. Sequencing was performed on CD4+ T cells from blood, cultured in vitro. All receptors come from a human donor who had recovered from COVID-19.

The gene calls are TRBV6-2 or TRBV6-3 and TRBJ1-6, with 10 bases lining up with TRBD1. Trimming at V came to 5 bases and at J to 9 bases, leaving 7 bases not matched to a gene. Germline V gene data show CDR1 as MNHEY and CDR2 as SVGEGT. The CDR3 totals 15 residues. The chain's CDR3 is CASSGTGVVGSPLHF. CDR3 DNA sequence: TGTGCCAGCAGTGGGACAGGGGTTGTCGGTTCACCCCTCCACTTT.

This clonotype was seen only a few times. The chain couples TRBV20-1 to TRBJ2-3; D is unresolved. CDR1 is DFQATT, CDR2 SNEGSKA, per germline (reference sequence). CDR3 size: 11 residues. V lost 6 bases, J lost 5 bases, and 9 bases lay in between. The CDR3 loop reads CSAEPGDTQYF. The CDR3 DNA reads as TGCAGTGCCGAACCCGGAGATACGCAGTATTTT.

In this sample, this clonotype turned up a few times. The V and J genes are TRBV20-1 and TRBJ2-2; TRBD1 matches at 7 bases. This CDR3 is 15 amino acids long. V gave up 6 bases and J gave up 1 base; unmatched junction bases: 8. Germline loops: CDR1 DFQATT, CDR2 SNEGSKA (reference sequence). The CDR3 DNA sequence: TGCAGTGCCCCGCGCGCAGGGGGGAACACCGGGGAGCTGTTTTTT. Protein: CSAPRAGGNTGELFF.

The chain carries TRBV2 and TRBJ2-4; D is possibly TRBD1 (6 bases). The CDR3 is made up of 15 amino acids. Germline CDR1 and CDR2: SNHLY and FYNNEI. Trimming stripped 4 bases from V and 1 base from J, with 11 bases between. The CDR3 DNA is TGTGCCAGCAGTGGGACAGCAGGGGCCAAAAACATTCAGTACTTC. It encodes CASSGTAGAKNIQYF.

CDR3 sequence reads: CATSLGRRSNQPQHF. CDR3 bases: TGTGCCACCAGCTTAGGACGGCGAAGCAATCAGCCCCAGCATTTT. The chain has TRBV15 and TRBJ1-5; the D is unclear. The germline V and J ends were trimmed by 5 bases and 1 base, with 12 bases remaining between them. Germline CDR1 LNHNV, CDR2 YYDKDF (reference sequence). The CDR3 is 15 residues long. Drawing the rest from reference TRBV15 and TRBJ1-5, the complete variable domain is DAMVIQNPRYQVTQFGKPVTLSCSQTLNHNVMYWYQQKSSQAPKLLFHYYDKDFNNEADTPDNFQSRRPNTSFCFLDIRSPGLGDTAMYLCATSLGRRSNQPQHFGDGTRLSIL.

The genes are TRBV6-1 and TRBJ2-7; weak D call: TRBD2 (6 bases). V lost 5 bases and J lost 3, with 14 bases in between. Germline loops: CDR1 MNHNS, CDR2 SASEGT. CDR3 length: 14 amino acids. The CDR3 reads CASSTGLLNYEQYF. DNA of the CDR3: TGTGCCAGCAGTACGGGACTTCTCAACTACGAGCAGTACTTC.

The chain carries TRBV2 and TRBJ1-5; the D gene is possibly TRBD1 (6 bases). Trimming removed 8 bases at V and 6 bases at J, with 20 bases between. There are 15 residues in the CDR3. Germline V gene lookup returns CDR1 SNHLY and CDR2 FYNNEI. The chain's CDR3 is CASSGGLGSSQPQHF. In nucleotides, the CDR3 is TGTGCCAGCTCCGGGGGGCTGGGTAGTAGTCAGCCCCAGCATTTT.

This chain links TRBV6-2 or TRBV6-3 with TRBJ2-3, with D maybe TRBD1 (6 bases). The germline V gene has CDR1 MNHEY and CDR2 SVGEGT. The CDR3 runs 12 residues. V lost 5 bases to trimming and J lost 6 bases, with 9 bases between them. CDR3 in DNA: TGTGCCAGCAGTACACAGGGTGATACGCAGTATTTT. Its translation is CASSTQGDTQYF.

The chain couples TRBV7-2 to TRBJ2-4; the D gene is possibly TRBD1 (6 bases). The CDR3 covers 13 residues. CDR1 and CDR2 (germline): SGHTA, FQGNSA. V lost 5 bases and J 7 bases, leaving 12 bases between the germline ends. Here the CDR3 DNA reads TGTGCCAGCAGCCCATACAGGGAGAACATTCAGTACTTC. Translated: CASSPYRENIQYF. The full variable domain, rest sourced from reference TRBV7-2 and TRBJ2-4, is GAGVSQSPSNKVTEKGKDVELRCDPISGHTALYWYRQSLGQGLEFLIYFQGNSAPDKSGLPSDRFSAERTGGSVSTLTIQRTQQEDSAVYLCASSPYRENIQYFGAGTRLSVL.

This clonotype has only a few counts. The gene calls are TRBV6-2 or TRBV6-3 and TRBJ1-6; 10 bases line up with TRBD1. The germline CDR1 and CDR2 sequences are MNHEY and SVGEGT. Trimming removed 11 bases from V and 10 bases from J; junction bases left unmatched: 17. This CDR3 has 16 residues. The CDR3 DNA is TGTGCCCGAACCCAAGACAGGGGGCGGTTTCGGTCACCCCTCCACTTT. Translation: CARTQDRGRFRSPLHF.

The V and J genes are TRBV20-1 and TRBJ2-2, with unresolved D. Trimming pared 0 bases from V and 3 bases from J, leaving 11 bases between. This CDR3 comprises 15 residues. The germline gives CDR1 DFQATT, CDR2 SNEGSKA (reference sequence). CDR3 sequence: CSAREGGVYTGELFF. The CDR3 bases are TGCAGTGCTAGAGAAGGCGGCGTTTACACCGGGGAGCTGTTTTTT.

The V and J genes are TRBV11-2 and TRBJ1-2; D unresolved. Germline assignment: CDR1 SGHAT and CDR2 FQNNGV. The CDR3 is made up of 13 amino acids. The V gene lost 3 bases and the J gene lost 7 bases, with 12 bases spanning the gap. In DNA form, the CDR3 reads TGTGCCAGCAGCTTCGGCCAGGTCGGTGGCTACACCTTC. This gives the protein CASSFGQVGGYTF.

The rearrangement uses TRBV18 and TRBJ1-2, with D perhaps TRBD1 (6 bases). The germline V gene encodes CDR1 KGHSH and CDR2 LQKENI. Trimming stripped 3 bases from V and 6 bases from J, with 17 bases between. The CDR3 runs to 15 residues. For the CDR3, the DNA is TGTGCCAGCTCACCTGAAGTGAGGGGGTCGGATGGCTACACCTTC. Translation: CASSPEVRGSDGYTF.

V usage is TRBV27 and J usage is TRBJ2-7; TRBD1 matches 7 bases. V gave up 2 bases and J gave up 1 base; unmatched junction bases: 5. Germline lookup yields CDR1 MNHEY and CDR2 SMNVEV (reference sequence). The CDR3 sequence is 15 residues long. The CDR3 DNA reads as TGTGCCAGCAGTTTAAGGAGACAGGGTTCCTACGAGCAGTACTTC. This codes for CASSLRRQGSYEQYF.

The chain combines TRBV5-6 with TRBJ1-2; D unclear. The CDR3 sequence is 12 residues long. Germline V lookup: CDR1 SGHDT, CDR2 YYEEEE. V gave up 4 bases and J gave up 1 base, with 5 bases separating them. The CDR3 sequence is CASSADNYGYTF. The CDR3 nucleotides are TGTGCCAGCAGCGCCGATAACTATGGCTACACCTTC.

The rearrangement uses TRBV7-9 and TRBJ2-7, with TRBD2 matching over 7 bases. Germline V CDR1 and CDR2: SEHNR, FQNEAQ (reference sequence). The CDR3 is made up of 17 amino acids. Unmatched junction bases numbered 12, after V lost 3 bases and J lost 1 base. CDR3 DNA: TGTGCCAGCAGCTTCCGCCTTGGCGGGAGTCGTTCCTACGAGCAGTACTTC. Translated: CASSFRLGGSRSYEQYF.

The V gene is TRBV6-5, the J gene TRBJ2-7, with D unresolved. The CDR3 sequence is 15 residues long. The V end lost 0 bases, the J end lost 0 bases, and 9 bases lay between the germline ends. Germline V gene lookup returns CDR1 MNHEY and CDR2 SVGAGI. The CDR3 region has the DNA TGTGCCAGCAGTTACTCGAAGCCAAGCTCCTACGAGCAGTACTTC. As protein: CASSYSKPSSYEQYF.

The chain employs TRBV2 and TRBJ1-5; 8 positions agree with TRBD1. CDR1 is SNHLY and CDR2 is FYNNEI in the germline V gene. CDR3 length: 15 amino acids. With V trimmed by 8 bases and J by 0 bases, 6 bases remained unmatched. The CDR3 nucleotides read TGTGCCAGCGAGTGGGACAGGTATAGCAATCAGCCCCAGCATTTT. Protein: CASEWDRYSNQPQHF. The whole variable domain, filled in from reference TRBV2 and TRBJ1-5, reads EPEVTQTPSHQVTQMGQEVILRCVPISNHLYFYWYRQILGQKVEFLVSFYNNEISEKSEIFDDQFSVERPDGSNFTLKIRSTKLEDSAMYFCASEWDRYSNQPQHFGDGTRLSIL.

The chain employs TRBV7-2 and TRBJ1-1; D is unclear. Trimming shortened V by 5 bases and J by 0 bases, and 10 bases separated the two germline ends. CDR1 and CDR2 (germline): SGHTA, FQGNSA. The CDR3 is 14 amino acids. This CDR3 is CASSRRVLNTEAFF. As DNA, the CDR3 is TGTGCCAGCAGCCGCCGGGTCTTGAACACTGAAGCTTTCTTT.

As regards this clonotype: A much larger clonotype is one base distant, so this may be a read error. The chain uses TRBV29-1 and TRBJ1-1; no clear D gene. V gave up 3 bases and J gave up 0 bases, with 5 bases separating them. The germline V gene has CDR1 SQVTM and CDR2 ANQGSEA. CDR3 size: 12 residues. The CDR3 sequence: CSVDLVNTEAFF. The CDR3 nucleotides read TGCAGCGTTGACCTGGTGAACACTGAAGCTTTCTTT.